This T cell receptor beta chain was found in a study of T cells expressing NK-cell markers. On the study more broadly: Seven of the eight sequenced donors were classified as HCMV-seropositive, and one was classified as seronegative.

What made the TCR beta cDNA was 5'RACE template switching with UMIs. With the 5' RACE reads reprocessed, TCRdb shows one record per CDR3 protein and no DNA. This sample's clone table lists about 260,000 distinct CDR3 sequences. Whole-study findings and limits: Among several donors, these clonotypes also ranked first in the CD3+CD56-NKG2C+ fraction.

The CDR3 is made up of 13 amino acids. Per germline, CDR1 MNHEY and CDR2 SVGEGT. Comment on this clonotype: Antigen: not known.

The sequenced material came from blood T cells: a sorted CD56 or NKG2C T cell subset, CD4+ or CD8+ T cells, or bulk PBMC T cells (not recorded which). The chain links TRBV6-2 or TRBV6-3 to TRBJ2-7; TCRdb reports TRBD1, a call that lacks DNA to check it against. The receptor was derived from a man aged 18-30 years in good health. The CDR3 region is CASRTTSRGEQYF.